The present T cell receptor beta chain was sequenced within a study of cytomegalovirus exposure and HLA in healthy donors. CDR1 and CDR2 from the germline V gene are SGDLS and YYNGEE. The V gene lost 0 bases and the J gene lost 4 bases, with 12 bases spanning the gap. The CDR3 has 15 residues. Regarding the study as a whole: Later on, a genetic analysis was performed. It linked a missense variant in DCLRE1C with V- and J-gene trimming of TCR beta.

Primers for the PCR totalled 60 Vbeta and 13 Jbeta. Measured with immunoSEQ multiplex PCR; TCRdb has only the in-frame clones, and not every one. Among 65,000 to 70,000 clones listed, roughly four fifths were seen once. As regards this clone: Its matching antigen is unknown.

Sequenced sample: PBMCs. The source of this sequence is a woman in her thirties in good health and CMV-seropositive. This chain connects TRBV9 to TRBJ2-3; possible D gene TRBD1, 5 bases. The CDR3 region has the DNA TGTGCCAGCAGCGTAGGGGGCAAGATGCCAGATACGCAGTATTTT. Its protein is CASSVGGKMPDTQYF. Filled out from reference TRBV9 and TRBJ2-3, the complete variable domain reads DSGVTQTPKHLITATGQRVTLRCSPRSGDLSVYWYQQSLDQGLQFLIQYYNGEERAKGNILERFSAQQFPDLHSELNLSSLELGDSALYFCASSVGGKMPDTQYFGPGTRLTVL.